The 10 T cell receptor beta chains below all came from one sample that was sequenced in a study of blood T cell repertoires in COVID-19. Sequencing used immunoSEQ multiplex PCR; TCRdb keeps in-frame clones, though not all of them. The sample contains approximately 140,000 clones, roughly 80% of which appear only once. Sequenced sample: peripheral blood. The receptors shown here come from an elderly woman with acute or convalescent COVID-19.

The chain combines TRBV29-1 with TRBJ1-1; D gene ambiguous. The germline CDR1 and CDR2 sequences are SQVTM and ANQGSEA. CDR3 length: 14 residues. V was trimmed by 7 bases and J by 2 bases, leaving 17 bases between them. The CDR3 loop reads CSAMTRGLNTEAFF. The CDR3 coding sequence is TGCAGCGCCATGACCCGGGGATTAAACACTGAAGCTTTCTTT.

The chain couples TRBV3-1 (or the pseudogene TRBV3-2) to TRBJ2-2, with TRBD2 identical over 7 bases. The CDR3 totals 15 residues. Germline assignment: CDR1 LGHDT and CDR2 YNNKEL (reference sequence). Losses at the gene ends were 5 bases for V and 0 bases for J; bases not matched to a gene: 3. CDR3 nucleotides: TGTGCCAGCAGCAGAGCGGGGACGAACACCGGGGAGCTGTTTTTT. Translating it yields CASSRAGTNTGELFF.

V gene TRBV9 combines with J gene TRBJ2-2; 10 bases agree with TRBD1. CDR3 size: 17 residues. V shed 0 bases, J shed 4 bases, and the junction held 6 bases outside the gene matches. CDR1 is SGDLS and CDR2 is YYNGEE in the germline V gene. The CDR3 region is CASSVAGTGAVTGELFF. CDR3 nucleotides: TGTGCCAGCAGCGTAGCTGGGACAGGGGCCGTCACCGGGGAGCTGTTTTTT. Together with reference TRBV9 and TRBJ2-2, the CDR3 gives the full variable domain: DSGVTQTPKHLITATGQRVTLRCSPRSGDLSVYWYQQSLDQGLQFLIQYYNGEERAKGNILERFSAQQFPDLHSELNLSSLELGDSALYFCASSVAGTGAVTGELFFGEGSRLTVL.

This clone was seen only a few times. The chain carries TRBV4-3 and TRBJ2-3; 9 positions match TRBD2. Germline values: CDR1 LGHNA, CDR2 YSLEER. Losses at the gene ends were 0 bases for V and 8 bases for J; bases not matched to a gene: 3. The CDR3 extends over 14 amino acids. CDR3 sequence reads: CASSQDTSGRTQYF. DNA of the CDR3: TGCGCCAGCAGCCAAGATACTAGCGGGCGTACGCAGTATTTT.

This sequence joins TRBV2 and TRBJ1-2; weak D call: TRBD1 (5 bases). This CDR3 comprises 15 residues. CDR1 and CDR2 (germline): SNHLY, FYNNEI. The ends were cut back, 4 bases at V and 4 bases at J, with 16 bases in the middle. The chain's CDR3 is CASSVIRGPFYGYTF. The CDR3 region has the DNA TGTGCCAGCAGTGTTATTAGGGGTCCCTTCTATGGCTACACCTTC.

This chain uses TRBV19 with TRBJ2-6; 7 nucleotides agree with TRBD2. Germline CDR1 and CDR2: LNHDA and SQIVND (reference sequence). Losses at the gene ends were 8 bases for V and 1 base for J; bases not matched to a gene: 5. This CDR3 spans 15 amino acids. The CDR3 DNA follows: TGTGCCAGTTCCCCGCGGGGGTCTGGGGCCAACGTCCTGACTTTC. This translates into CASSPRGSGANVLTF. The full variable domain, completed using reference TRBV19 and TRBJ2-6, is DGGITQSPKYLFRKEGQNVTLSCEQNLNHDAMYWYRQDPGQGLRLIYYSQIVNDFQKGDIAEGYSVSREKKESFPLTVTSAQKNPTAFYLCASSPRGSGANVLTFGAGSRLTVL.

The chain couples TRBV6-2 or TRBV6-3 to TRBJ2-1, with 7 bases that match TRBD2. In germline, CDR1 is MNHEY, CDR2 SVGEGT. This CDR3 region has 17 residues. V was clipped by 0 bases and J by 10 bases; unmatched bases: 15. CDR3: CASSYSNGLAVVWEQFF. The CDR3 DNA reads TGTGCCAGCAGTTACTCGAATGGCCTAGCGGTCGTTTGGGAGCAGTTCTTC.

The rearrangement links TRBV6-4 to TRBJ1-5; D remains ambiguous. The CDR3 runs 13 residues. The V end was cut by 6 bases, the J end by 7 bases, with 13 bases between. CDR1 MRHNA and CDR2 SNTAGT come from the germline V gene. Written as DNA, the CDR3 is TGTGCCAGCAGCCCGGAGGTTGGCCAGCCCCAGCATTTT. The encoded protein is CASSPEVGQPQHF.

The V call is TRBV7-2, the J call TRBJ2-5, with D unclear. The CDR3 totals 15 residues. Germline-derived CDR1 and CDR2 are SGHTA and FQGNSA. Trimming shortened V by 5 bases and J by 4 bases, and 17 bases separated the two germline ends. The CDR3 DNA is TGTGCCAGCAGCCAAAGCCCGGGTAGCACAGAGACCCAGTACTTC. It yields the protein CASSQSPGSTETQYF.

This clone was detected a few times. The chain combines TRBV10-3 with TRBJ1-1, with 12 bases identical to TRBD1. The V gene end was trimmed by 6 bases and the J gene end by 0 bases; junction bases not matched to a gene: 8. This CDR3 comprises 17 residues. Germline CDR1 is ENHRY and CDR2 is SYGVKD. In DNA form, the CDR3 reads TGTGCCATCAGCGCCGGGACAGGGGGCAACATGAACACTGAAGCTTTCTTT. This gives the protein CAISAGTGGNMNTEAFF.